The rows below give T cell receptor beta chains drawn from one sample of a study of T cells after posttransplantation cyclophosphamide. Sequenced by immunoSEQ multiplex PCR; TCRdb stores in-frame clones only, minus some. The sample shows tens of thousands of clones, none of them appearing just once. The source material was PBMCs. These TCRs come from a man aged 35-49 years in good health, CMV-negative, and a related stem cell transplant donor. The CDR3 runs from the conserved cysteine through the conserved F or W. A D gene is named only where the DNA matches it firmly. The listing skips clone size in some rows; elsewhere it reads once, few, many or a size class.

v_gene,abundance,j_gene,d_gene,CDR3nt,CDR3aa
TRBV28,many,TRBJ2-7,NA,TGTGCCAGCAGTTTCCAGGGGCCTGTCTACGAGCAGTACTTC,CASSFQGPVYEQYF
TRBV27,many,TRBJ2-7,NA,TGTGCCAGCAGTTTATCGCACACCTCCTACGAGCAGTACTTC,CASSLSHTSYEQYF
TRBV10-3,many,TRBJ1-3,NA,TGTGCCATCACGGGCAGGGTGGATGGAAACACCATATATTTT,CAITGRVDGNTIYF
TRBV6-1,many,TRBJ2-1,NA,TGTGCCAGCAGTGAGGTTGGGGAGGGGGGAAATGAGCAGTTCTTC,CASSEVGEGGNEQFF
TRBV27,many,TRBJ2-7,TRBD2,TGTGCCAGCAGTTTATCGATAGTGGGAGGGGACTACGAGCAGTACTTC,CASSLSIVGGDYEQYF
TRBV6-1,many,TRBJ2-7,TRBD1,TGTGCCAGCAGTGACAGAGACAGGGGAGAGCAGTACTTC,CASSDRDRGEQYF
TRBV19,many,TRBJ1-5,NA,TGTGCCACCCGGACTCCTCAGGGCAATCAGCCCCAGCATTTT,CATRTPQGNQPQHF
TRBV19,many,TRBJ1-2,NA,TGTGCCAGTACCTTGGGTAGGGGCTTCGGCGGCTACACCTTC,CASTLGRGFGGYTF
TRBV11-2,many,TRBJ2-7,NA,TGTGCCAGCAGCTCGGACTACCGATACGGATACGAGCAGTACTTC,CASSSDYRYGYEQYF
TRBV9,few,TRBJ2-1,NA,TGTGCCAGCAGCGTAGCGGGGGCTTGGGGGGGGCACAATGAGCAGTTCTTC,CASSVAGAWGGHNEQFF
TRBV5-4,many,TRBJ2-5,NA,TGTGCCAGCAGCCCGCTAACTGGTGCAGAGACCCAGTACTTC,CASSPLTGAETQYF
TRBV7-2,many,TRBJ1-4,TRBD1,TGTGCCAGCAGCCCTCAGGGGGCTGGGACTAATGAAAAACTGTTTTTT,CASSPQGAGTNEKLFF
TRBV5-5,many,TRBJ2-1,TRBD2,TGTGCCAGCAGCCCAGGCGTCACGGGTGGAGTAGCGGGAAGGAATGAGCAGTTCTTC,CASSPGVTGGVAGRNEQFF
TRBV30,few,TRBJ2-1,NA,TGTGCCTGGAGTGGAGCCTACAATGAGCAGTTCTTC,CAWSGAYNEQFF
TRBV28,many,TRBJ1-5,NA,TGTGCCAGCAAGCGGCGGGGAAATCAGCCCCAGCATTTT,CASKRRGNQPQHF
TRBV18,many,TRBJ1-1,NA,TGTGCCAGCTCGCCAACCTTGAGGGAGGGCACTGAAGCTTTCTTT,CASSPTLREGTEAFF
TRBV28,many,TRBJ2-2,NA,TGTGCCAGCAGTTTATTGTCCAGGACCGGGGAGCTGTTTTTT,CASSLLSRTGELFF
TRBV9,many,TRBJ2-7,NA,TGTGCCAGCAGCGCTTCGCTGGGCATCACCTACGAGCAGTACTTC,CASSASLGITYEQYF
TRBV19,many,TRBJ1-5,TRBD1,TGTGCCAGTAGCGGACAGGGACGAGGACAGCCCCAGCATTTT,CASSGQGRGQPQHF
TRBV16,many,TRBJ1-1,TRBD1,TGTGCCAGCAGCCCCCGTGGGGCAGGGGGCATGAACACTGAAGCTTTCTTT,CASSPRGAGGMNTEAFF
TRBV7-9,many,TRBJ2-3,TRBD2,TGTGCCAGCAGCTTGTGGGGACTAGACACAGATACGCAGTATTTT,CASSLWGLDTDTQYF
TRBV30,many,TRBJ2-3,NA,TGTGCCTGGAGTGAGGGAGTGGAGGATACGCAGTATTTT,CAWSEGVEDTQYF
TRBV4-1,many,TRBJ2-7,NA,TGCGCCAGCAGCCCTAGGGACACGGTCTCCTACGAGCAGTACTTC,CASSPRDTVSYEQYF
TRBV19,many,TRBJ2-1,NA,TGTGCCAGTAAACCTAACCAAGTTTCGTCCTACAATGAGCAGTTCTTC,CASKPNQVSSYNEQFF
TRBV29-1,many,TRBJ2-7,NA,TGCAGCGTTGTGTTTCTGGGACAATACGAGCAGTACTTC,CSVVFLGQYEQYF
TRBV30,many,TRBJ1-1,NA,TGTGCCTGGAGTGTTAGCCAAGGAGCTTTCTTT,CAWSVSQGAFF
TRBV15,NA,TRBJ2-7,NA,TGCGCCACCAGCAGACCCCAGGGCCAATCCTACGAGCAGTACTTC,CATSRPQGQSYEQYF
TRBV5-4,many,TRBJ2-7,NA,TGTGCCAGCAGCTACGGGACTTTCTTTGGCTCCTACGAGCAGTACTTC,CASSYGTFFGSYEQYF
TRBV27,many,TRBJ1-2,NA,TGTGCCAGCAGTTTTAGGGCGGGCTATGGCTACACCTTC,CASSFRAGYGYTF
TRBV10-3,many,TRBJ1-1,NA,TGTGCCATCAGTGACAGTATGAACACTGAAGCTTTCTTT,CAISDSMNTEAFF
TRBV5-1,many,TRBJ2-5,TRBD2,TGCGCCAGCAGCTGGGGGACTAGCGGCCTAGAGACCCAGTACTTC,CASSWGTSGLETQYF
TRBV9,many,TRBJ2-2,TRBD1,TGTGCCAGCAGCGCCCGGGACAGGGGGCCGGCCGGGGAGCTGTTTTTT,CASSARDRGPAGELFF
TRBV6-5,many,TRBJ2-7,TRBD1,TGTGCCAGCAGTAGGACAGGCAGCGAGCAGTACTTC,CASSRTGSEQYF
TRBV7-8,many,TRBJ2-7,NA,TGTGCCAGCAGCCTAACCGGGAACGTAGGGTCATATCGGTACGAGCAGTACTTC,CASSLTGNVGSYRYEQYF
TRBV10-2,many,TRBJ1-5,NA,TGCGCCAGCAGTGTGGCGGCGAGCAATCAGCCCCAGCATTTT,CASSVAASNQPQHF
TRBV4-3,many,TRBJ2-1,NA,TGCGCCAGCAGCCAAGAGGAGCGGATACGATACAATGAGCAGTTCTTC,CASSQEERIRYNEQFF